This T cell receptor beta chain was found in a study of T-cell reconstitution after alpha-beta-depleted transplantation in children (dated by TCRdb to about 2016). Regarding the study in general: Using TCR repertoire profiling, the study quantitatively followed how T-cell immune reconstitution unfolded in children after TCRalphabeta/CD19-depleted allogeneic hematopoietic cell transplantation.

This clonotype was seen many times. It has no known antigen specificity. Base quality data are lacking; no much larger clone is found one base away. At the junction V is shortened by 7 bases and J by 6 bases; bases outside the gene matches: 10. The CDR3 goes from the cysteine to the phenylalanine over 14 residues. The read is trimmed to its CDR3 DNA, 42 bases read in frame from base 1. The CDR1 and CDR2 encoded by the germline V gene are SGHRS and YFSETQ. Libraries were built with PCR. TCRdb records Illumina HiSeq 2500 as the sequencer. Molecular barcoding was employed in the preparation of TCR libraries, with unique molecular identifiers being used to normalize TCRbeta repertoire quantification. In-frame beta chains were kept once TCRdb had trimmed the public reads at Q25 with fastp and called clones with MiXCR. Rows with one shared CDR3 protein collapse into an entry with the most common genes and DNA. Across this sample there are around 360,000 distinct CDR3 sequences, with 10% to 13% seen only once. The ten largest make up 2% to 2.5% of the sample.

The sequence came from a human donor who donated a stem cell graft to a child with acute lymphoblastic leukemia. The rearranged segments are TRBV5-1 and TRBJ2-1; TRBD2 fits 7 bases in the junction. The sample was PBMCs from the stem cell graft donor, taken from the stem cell graft. This receptor carries the CDR3 CASGVAGVGNEQFF. The base sequence is TGCGCCAGCGGCGTGGCGGGAGTGGGCAATGAGCAGTTCTTC.